One sample yielded the 11 T cell receptor beta chains listed below, sequenced in a study of blood T cells in healthy people across ages. Primed by a sample-barcoded 5' primer and a J-beta primer mix, a second PCR proceeded for about 7 to 11 cycles. One entry per CDR3 protein results from TCRdb running MiXCR on the 5' RACE reads. The profile shows fewer than 2,000,000 distinct CDR3 sequences, about 35% of them singletons. Sequencing input: blood. These receptors all come from a woman younger than 45 in good health.

This clonotype was counted ten times or more. The rearrangement joins TRBV6-2 or TRBV6-3 to TRBJ1-2, with TRBD1 as a possible D gene (5 bases). V was cut by 7 bases and J by 5 bases, with 11 bases left in between. The length of the CDR3 is 12 residues. Germline V gene data show CDR1 as MNHEY and CDR2 as SVGEGT. The CDR3 DNA follows: TGTGCCAGCAATATCCCAGGGTATGGCTACACCTTC. The encoded protein is CASNIPGYGYTF.

This clonotype was detected only a few times. J is TRBJ2-3 and V is TRBV20-1; either TRBD1 or TRBD2 may fit D (5 bases each). The CDR3 sequence is 14 residues long. Per germline, CDR1 DFQATT and CDR2 SNEGSKA (reference sequence). V gave up 6 bases and J gave up 0 bases, with 13 bases separating them. The CDR3 DNA reads TGCAGTGCCGACAAGGGACCGAGCACAGATACGCAGTATTTT. It is translated as CSADKGPSTDTQYF.

The chain couples TRBV7-3 to TRBJ2-1; D might be TRBD2 (6 bases). Trimming left V 2 bases short and J 6 bases short, with 17 bases between. This CDR3 spans 16 amino acids. Germline-derived CDR1 and CDR2 are SGHTA and FQGTGA. The CDR3 DNA follows: TGTGCCAGCAGCTTAGATCGAGACAGTAGCGGCAATGAGCAGTTCTTC. Translation gives CASSLDRDSSGNEQFF.

The chain recombines TRBV24-1 with TRBJ2-7; D is possibly TRBD1 (5 bases). Looked up from germline, CDR1 is KGHDR and CDR2 is SFDVKD. Trimming took 3 bases from V and 6 from J, leaving 5 bases between them. CDR3 length: 11 residues. The CDR3 DNA reads TGTGCCACCAGTGATAGGGGCGAGCAGTACTTC. Its protein product is CATSDRGEQYF.

The chain combines TRBV20-1 with TRBJ2-3; possible D gene TRBD1, 6 bases. This CDR3 contains 14 residues. Germline values: CDR1 DFQATT, CDR2 SNEGSKA (reference sequence). The chain's CDR3 is CTIKGQGSTDTQYF. The CDR3 DNA is TGCACCATCAAGGGGCAGGGGTCCACAGATACGCAGTATTTT.

A note on this clonotype: This may stem from a read error, because a much larger clone lies one nucleotide away. The chain uses TRBV2 and TRBJ2-7, with D hard to call. Germline assignment: CDR1 SNHLY and CDR2 FYNNEI. V was trimmed by 3 bases and J by 7 bases, leaving 4 bases between them. The CDR3 is 10 residues long. CDR3 nucleotide sequence: TGTGCCAGCAGTGATCGGGAGCAGTACTTC. It specifies CASSDREQYF.

The chain employs TRBV7-9 and TRBJ1-1; D is uncertain. Germline V lookup: CDR1 SEHNR, CDR2 FQNEAQ (reference sequence). The CDR3 runs 15 residues. V was trimmed by 4 bases and J by 4 bases, leaving 16 bases between them. The CDR3 spells CASSSRPIPSTEAFF. The CDR3 nucleotides are TGTGCCAGCAGCTCAAGGCCGATTCCGAGCACTGAAGCTTTCTTT.

This clonotype was observed a handful of times. The chain uses TRBV7-9 and TRBJ1-5; possible D gene TRBD1, 6 bases. CDR3 length: 18 amino acids. V lost 2 bases and J 4 bases, leaving 21 bases between the germline ends. CDR1 and CDR2 from the germline V gene are SEHNR and FQNEAQ (reference sequence). CDR3 amino acids: CASSLFIPSAQGNQPQHF. The CDR3, as DNA: TGTGCCAGCAGCTTATTCATCCCGTCCGCACAGGGAAATCAGCCCCAGCATTTT.

This clonotype was found a few times. V and J are TRBV24-1 and TRBJ2-7; 11 nucleotides match TRBD1. Germline V gene data show CDR1 as KGHDR and CDR2 as SFDVKD. The V gene end was trimmed by 9 bases and the J gene end by 2 bases; junction bases not matched to a gene: 23. This CDR3 contains 20 residues. CDR3 protein: CATAFGGQGDIGSQAYEQYF. Written as DNA, the CDR3 is TGTGCCACCGCCTTCGGGGGACAGGGGGATATTGGGAGTCAAGCCTACGAGCAGTACTTC.

Concerning this clonotype: A read error is possible here, since a much larger clone lies one base away. This sequence joins TRBV7-9 and TRBJ2-6; tentatively, D is TRBD1 (6 bases). Per the germline V gene, CDR1 is SEHNR and CDR2 is FQNEAQ (reference sequence). This CDR3 comprises 17 residues. This chain's CDR3 is CASSLVAGGLGANVRTF. Written as DNA, the CDR3 is TGTGCCAGCAGCTTAGTGGCAGGAGGCTTGGGGGCCAACGTCCGGACTTTC. The entire variable domain, with the rest obtained from reference TRBV7-9 and TRBJ2-6, is as follows: DTGVSQNPRHKITKRGQNVTFRCDPISEHNRLYWYRQTLGQGPEFLTYFQNEAQLEKSRLLSDRFSAERPKGSFSTLEIQRTEQGDSAMYLCASSLVAGGLGANVRTFGAGSRLTVL.

The J gene is TRBJ2-7, the V gene TRBV2, with D perhaps TRBD1 (6 bases). The length of the CDR3 is 13 residues. Per germline, CDR1 SNHLY and CDR2 FYNNEI. V gave up 7 bases and J gave up 0 bases, with 10 bases separating them. For the CDR3, the DNA is TGTGCCAGCACCGTGGACAGCTCCTACGAGCAGTACTTC. Translating it yields CASTVDSSYEQYF.